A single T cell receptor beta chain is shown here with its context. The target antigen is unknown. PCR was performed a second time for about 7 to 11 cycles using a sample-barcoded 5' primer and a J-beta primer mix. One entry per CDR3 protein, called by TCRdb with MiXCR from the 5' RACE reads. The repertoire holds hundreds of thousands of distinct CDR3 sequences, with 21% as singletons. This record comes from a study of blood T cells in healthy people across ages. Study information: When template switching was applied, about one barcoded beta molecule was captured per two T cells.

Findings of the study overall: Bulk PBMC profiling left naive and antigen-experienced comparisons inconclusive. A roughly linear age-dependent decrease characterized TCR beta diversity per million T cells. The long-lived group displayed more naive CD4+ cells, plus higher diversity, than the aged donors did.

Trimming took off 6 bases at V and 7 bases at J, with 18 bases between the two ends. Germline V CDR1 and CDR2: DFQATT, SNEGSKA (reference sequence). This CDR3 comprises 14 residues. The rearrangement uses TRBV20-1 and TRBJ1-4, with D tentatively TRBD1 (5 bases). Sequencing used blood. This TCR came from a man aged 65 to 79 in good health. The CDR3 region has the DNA TGCAGTGCACGGCGGACACATCGAGGTGAAAAACTGTTTTTT. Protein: CSARRTHRGEKLFF.